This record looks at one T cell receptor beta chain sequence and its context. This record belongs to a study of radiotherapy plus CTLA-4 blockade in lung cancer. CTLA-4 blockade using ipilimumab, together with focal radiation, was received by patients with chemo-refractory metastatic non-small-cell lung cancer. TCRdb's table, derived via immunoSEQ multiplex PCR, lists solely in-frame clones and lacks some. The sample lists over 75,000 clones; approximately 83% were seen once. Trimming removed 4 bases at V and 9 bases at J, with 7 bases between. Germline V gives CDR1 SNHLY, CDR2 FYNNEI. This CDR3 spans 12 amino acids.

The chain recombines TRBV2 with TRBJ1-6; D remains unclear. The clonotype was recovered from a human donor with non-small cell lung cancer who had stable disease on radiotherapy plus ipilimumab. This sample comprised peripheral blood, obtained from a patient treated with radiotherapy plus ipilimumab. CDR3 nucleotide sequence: TGTGCCAGCAGTGCACAACTTTCACCCCTCCACTTT. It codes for CASSAQLSPLHF.